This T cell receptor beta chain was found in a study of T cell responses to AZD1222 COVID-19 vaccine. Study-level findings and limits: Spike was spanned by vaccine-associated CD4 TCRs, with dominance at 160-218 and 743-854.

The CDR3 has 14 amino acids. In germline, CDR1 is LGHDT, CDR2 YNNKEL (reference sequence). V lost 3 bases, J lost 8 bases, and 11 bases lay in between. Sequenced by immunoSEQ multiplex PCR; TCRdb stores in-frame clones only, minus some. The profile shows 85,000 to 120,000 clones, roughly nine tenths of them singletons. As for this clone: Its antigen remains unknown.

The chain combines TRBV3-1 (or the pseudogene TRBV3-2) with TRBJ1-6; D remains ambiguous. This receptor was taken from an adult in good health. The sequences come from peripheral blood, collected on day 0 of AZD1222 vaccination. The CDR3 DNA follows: TGTGCCAGCAGCCAGGGGTCTACCCATTCACCCCTCCACTTT. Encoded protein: CASSQGSTHSPLHF.